A single TCR beta chain is shown here with its context. Its antigen is unknown. Per-base qualities were not stored, and no clone one base away is much larger. The sample originates from a study of blood T cell repertoires in COVID-19 (TCRdb year 2020). Notes on the research overall: The collaborator samples originated in the United States, Italy and Spain and spanned the acute and convalescent phases of COVID-19. Deeply sampled blood TCRbeta repertoires from subjects exposed to, actively infected with, or recovered from COVID-19 were included in the dataset. The repertoires were released in a freely available public database meant as a resource for research on the immune response to SARS-CoV-2. The samples were drawn from two sources: the first 160 participants of the ongoing ImmuneRACE study, and over 1,000 subjects contributed by 6 global collaborators. Where HLA class I and class II types were available, the types were taken from metadata supplied by the sample provider, not from assay-based typing. Nearly every sample came with metadata listing a de-identified subject ID, COVID-19 status, age in years and sex. The prospective study material was composed of cDNA or gDNA derived from T cells, B-cell-depleted T cells, or PBMCs. General findings and caveats noted by the study authors: The quantity of clinical and demographic metadata differed by source and by participant and was supplied without curation.

Trimming takes 4 bases from V and 0 bases from J, and the germline ends sit 19 bases apart. CDR1 and CDR2, per the germline V gene, are SGHTS and YDEGEE. The CDR3 goes from the cysteine to the phenylalanine over 17 residues. The retained sequence is limited to the CDR3, 51 bases, with the frame set at the first base. TCRbeta CDR3 regions were amplified from genomic DNA using the immunoSEQ Assay, a bias-controlled multiplex PCR. Per the source publication's procedure: Within the assay, amplification of reference gene primers was used to estimate how many nucleated cells each sample contained. To quantify the absolute abundance of each unique TCRbeta CDR3 rearrangement, sequence reads were collapsed and filtered. For each sample, productive Simpson clonality was calculated as the square root of Simpson's diversity index over productive rearrangements. Held by TCRdb, this immuneACCESS table contains in-frame sequences only and omits some clones. Under half of the omission traces to an unresolved V gene where checked; the cause of the rest is unknown. The D gene and trimming were derived from the DNA, and the V and J assignments and clone size from that table. The sample data list 450,000 to 500,000 clones, and approximately 90% of these were observed just once. The ten biggest clones cover 8.3% of the sample.

Participants in the prospective study were enrolled through a virtual design, were aged 18 to 89 years, and lived in 24 United States geographic areas. Cohort assignment in the prospective study relied on participant-reported clinical history from a screening survey and a study questionnaire. For ImmuneRACE Cohort 3, a participant was defined as recovered based on two consecutive negative NP/OP PCR tests, clearance by a healthcare professional, or resolution of symptoms. In the prospective study, mobile phlebotomists collected whole blood, serum and a nasopharyngeal or oropharyngeal swab from each participant. Participants in the prospective study had the option to provide additional blood draws and questionnaires over a roughly 2-month period. Before DNA extraction, blood samples from the prospective study were shipped at room temperature or frozen.

This receptor was taken from an older woman who had recovered from COVID-19. Recombination connected TRBV5-8 to TRBJ1-2; tentative D gene TRBD1, with 6 bases matching. The sequencing sample was made of PBMCs or T cells enriched from blood (not recorded which). The sequenced DNA: TGTGCCAGCAGCAAGATTGTACCAGGGGCCTCTAACTATGGCTACACCTTC. Its translation reads: CASSKIVPGASNYGYTF.